This TCR beta chain was identified during a study of blood T cell repertoires in COVID-19. On the study more broadly: PBMCs, B-cell-depleted T cells, or T cells provided the cDNA or gDNA that made up the material.

Profiling relied on immunoSEQ multiplex PCR, and the TCRdb table lists in-frame clones only, not all of them. The table includes about 230,000 clones, roughly 83% detected once. Per the germline V gene, CDR1 is LNHDA and CDR2 is SQIVND (reference sequence). CDR3 length: 17 amino acids. V was pared by 3 bases and J by 8 bases, with 18 bases of the junction left unmatched. The sequenced sample consisted of peripheral blood. The chain has TRBV19 and TRBJ2-7; TRBD2 agrees at 8 bases. The source is an older woman with active or convalescent COVID-19. This CDR3 is CASSIGAQREIRGKQYF. In nucleotides, the CDR3 is TGTGCCAGTAGTATCGGTGCGCAGCGGGAGATTCGCGGAAAGCAGTACTTC.